This note documents a single T cell receptor beta chain sequence. Its target is unknown. These data come from a study of T cell responses to AZD1222 COVID-19 vaccine. Study results and caveats: Possibly, clonal diversity was underestimated; donors were largely white British and included more females. Close to half of all spike-specific TCRs reportedly target regions of the variants that are unmutated.

Sequenced by immunoSEQ multiplex PCR; TCRdb stores in-frame clones only, minus some. The repertoire holds about 56,000 clones, with about 88% as singletons. The CDR3 sequence is 16 residues long. CDR1 is SEHNR and CDR2 is FQNEAQ in the germline V gene (reference sequence). V was clipped by 2 bases and J by 8 bases; unmatched bases: 5. Specimen: peripheral blood, collected 28 days after the second AZD1222 dose. The origin of this receptor is an adult who received the AZD1222 COVID-19 vaccine. This chain links TRBV7-9 with TRBJ2-1; TRBD2 aligns across 14 bases. DNA of the CDR3: TGTGCCAGCAGCTTAAGCGGGACTAGCGGGAGAGATGAGCAGTTCTTC. It specifies CASSLSGTSGRDEQFF.